This T cell receptor (beta chain) was identified during a study of blood T cell repertoires in COVID-19. Study summary: Sources were T cells, B-cell-depleted T cells, or PBMCs; the material itself was cDNA or gDNA.

Data came from immunoSEQ multiplex PCR; TCRdb stores just in-frame clones and leaves some out. The sample has about 82,000 clones; around 83% are singletons. Germline V gene sequence: CDR1 SGHNT, CDR2 YYREEE (reference sequence). The V gene end was trimmed by 10 bases and the J gene end by 1 base; junction bases not matched to a gene: 17. The length of the CDR3 is 17 residues. The gene calls are TRBV5-4 and TRBJ1-1, with TRBD1 matching over 9 bases. The TCR was taken from a woman aged 55-75 years with acute or convalescent COVID-19. The sequenced material came from peripheral blood. In DNA form, the CDR3 reads TGTGCCCGACGGGTGGGGACAGGGAGAAATCAGAACACTGAAGCTTTCTTT. It yields the protein CARRVGTGRNQNTEAFF.